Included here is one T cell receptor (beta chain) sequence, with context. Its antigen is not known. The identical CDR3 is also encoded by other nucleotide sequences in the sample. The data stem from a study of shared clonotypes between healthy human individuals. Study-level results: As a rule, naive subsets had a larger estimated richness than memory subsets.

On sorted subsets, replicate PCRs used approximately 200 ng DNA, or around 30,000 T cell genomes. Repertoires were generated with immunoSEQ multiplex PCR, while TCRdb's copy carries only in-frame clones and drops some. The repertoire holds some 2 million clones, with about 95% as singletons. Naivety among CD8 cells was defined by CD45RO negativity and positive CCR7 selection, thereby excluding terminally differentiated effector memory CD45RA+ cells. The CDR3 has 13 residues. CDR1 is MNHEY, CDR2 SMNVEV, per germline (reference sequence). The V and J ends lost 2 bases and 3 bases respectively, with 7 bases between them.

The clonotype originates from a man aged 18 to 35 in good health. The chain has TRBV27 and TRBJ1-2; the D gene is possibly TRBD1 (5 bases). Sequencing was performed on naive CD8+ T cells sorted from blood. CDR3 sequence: CASSLGGDYGYTF. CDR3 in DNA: TGTGCCAGCAGTTTAGGGGGTGACTATGGCTACACCTTC.